The present TCR beta chain was sequenced within a study of cytomegalovirus exposure and HLA in healthy donors (dated by TCRdb to the late 2010s). With respect to the entire study: According to an earlier analysis of 587 of the donors, about 179 million T cells yielded 90 million to 140 million unique TCR beta sequences and approximately 300 Gb of sequence data. An early release covering roughly 640 HLA-typed donors comprised about 320 gigabases of sequencing data and roughly 85 million unique TCR sequences. Of the approximately 400 genotyped donors, 65% to 90% were placed in the genetic ancestry cluster associated with self-reported Caucasian donors. The aim of the study was to test whether cataloging public T cell receptors could identify signatures of past pathogen exposure. The study profiled the T cell repertoires of hundreds of subjects by immunosequencing and related them to cytomegalovirus serostatus. Besides the first cohort of roughly 700 subjects, a separate validation cohort made up of 90 to 150 different subjects was used. The study combined high-throughput TCR immunosequencing, statistical association of individual TCRs with disease status, and machine learning to predict cytomegalovirus infection status. In a later analysis, previously published TCR beta repertoires from 666 donors were re-analyzed and high-resolution HLA genotyping was added so that TCR occurrence patterns could be studied. The later analysis used no new phenotypic data to find candidate immune exposures, relying instead on TCR beta sequences and their occurrence across donors. In an earlier analysis of roughly 600 of the donors, high-throughput TCR beta sequencing was used to judge whether each TCR beta V gene segment behaved as functional or pseudogenic. Donor age, sex, ethnicity and CMV serostatus were compiled together with the repertoire data. A later genetic analysis took genome-wide SNP genotypes for about 65% of the 666 donors and used that subset as a discovery cohort. All discovery cohort repertoires had been generated on a single sequencing platform. Both class I and class II loci were covered by HLA typing, at four-digit resolution. Typing coverage differed by locus: A, B, C, DRB1 and DQB1 were typed in about 620-630 donors, DQA1 in roughly 500, DPA1 in 600 to 610, and DPB1 in roughly 470. A few DR-DQ haplotypes were handled as single units for association and clustering because linkage in the cohort was strong. Among around 400 genotyped donors of the cohort, an average of about 240,000 unique TCR beta nucleotide sequences were sequenced per donor, around 18% of them non-productive. Overall study outcomes, separate from this receptor: A later analysis associated 16,951 TCR beta sequences with specific HLA alleles at a false discovery rate of 0.05. The presence/absence analyses assumed that sequencing depth was roughly uniform across donors, and that assumption may not be true. A cluster of highly shared sequence variants was judged likely to represent a technical artifact of the sequencing pipeline. Most TCR sequences were seen in very few donors, while some public TCRs were found in many individuals. The study gave a list of 150 to 200 TCR beta chains associated with cytomegalovirus. According to a later analysis, most CMV-associated TCR beta chains appeared to be HLA-restricted, and the HLA associations seemed to be driven largely by CMV exposure. Cytomegalovirus status was reported to be diagnosed by the classifier with high specificity and sensitivity in both the original and validation cohorts. Three of the identified cytomegalovirus-associated TCR beta chains were confirmed in vitro to be specific for cytomegalovirus antigens. Correlated functional status among segregating V segments might be attributable to linkage disequilibrium, but an unknown experimental factor could not be ruled out. When HLA alleles, especially DR and DQ, strongly co-occurred, attributing TCR associations to individual alleles was difficult. Only TCR beta chains were sequenced in this cohort, and the absence of alpha or paired-chain data limited detectable features. A later analysis found that HLA-associated TCR beta chains were more clonally expanded and had lower generation probabilities than equally common non-associated chains. A further reported finding was that TCR beta sequences accurately predicted the HLA-A and HLA-B alleles for most subjects in the first cohort. It was suggested by the authors that the approach could potentially be generalized to other disease states and immunological phenotypes. Compared with the 666-donor mean, donors in an Asian-associated ancestry cluster had fewer N-insertions in productive TCRs, according to a later genetic analysis. For the cohort, immune exposure information was limited to CMV serostatus. V-gene and J-gene trimming of TCR beta chains was associated with a missense DCLRE1C variant in a later genetic analysis, and the association was replicated in an independent cohort. A later analysis reported that several top co-occurrence clusters appeared linked to parvovirus B19, influenza, CMV and Epstein-Barr virus. Some IMGT-functional V segments, including TRBV6-2 and TRBV6-3, could not be told apart with the 87-base-pair reads, so those segments were excluded. About 15 rarely observed V segments, including chromosome 9 orphons, were excluded from the earlier analysis of a few hundred of the donors because counts were too low. According to a later analysis, TCR association rates differed among HLA loci, with DRB1 alleles showing the most associated TCRs and HLA-C alleles showing the fewest. In an earlier analysis of under 600 of the donors, most TCR beta V segments were observed in productive rearrangements about 90% or about 30% of the time, broadly matching IMGT annotations. Because some donors lacked HLA typing at each locus, the association tests relied only on the typed subset.

Regarding this clone: The target of this receptor is not known. One base away there is no much larger clone; base qualities are not given.

The cohort was made up of roughly 670 healthy bone marrow donors. At the time of sampling, every cohort member was nominally healthy, though immune exposures that went unrecorded were likely present. The donor tested CMV seronegative, placing the donor among the 350 or so seronegative members of the cohort. Every donor gave a peripheral blood sample, and the peripheral blood mononuclear cells from that sample were used for TCR beta sequencing. The Qiagen DNeasy Blood Extraction Kit was used to extract genomic DNA from the blood cell samples. For this chain, trimming is 3 bases at the V end and 4 bases at the J end, and the number of junction bases without a gene match is 14. The CDR3 holds 17 amino acids from the cysteine to the phenylalanine. Just CDR3 DNA is preserved here, 51 bases in frame from base 1. Reading the germline V gene gives CDR1 SGHDT and CDR2 YYEEEE. Preparation of the library involved the immunoSEQ multiplex PCR assay. For the multiplex PCR, a mixture combining 60 forward primers for TCR Vbeta segments and 13 reverse primers for TCR Jbeta segments was used. The CDR3 region of rearranged TCR beta genes was amplified from genomic DNA by a multiplex PCR assay. Amplified TCR beta libraries were sequenced as 87-base-pair reads on the Illumina HiSeq System. Regarding the original processing steps: In a later analysis, tens of millions of unique TCR beta chains were counted across the roughly 610 repertoires, and around 11 million of these chains were shared by at least two donors. Raw reads were error-corrected and collapsed into unique sequences by a nearest-neighbor algorithm in which closely related sequences were merged to remove PCR and sequencing errors. V, D and J gene segments were assigned by aligning CDR3 sequences to IMGT reference sequences. For a sequence to be retained, a match of at least six nucleotides was required to both a V gene segment and a J gene segment. A rearrangement counted as productive if the CDR3 had no stop codons and remained in frame with V and J, and every other rearrangement counted as non-productive. CDR3 was defined according to IMGT convention as the region running from the second conserved V-encoded cysteine to the conserved J-encoded phenylalanine. In an earlier analysis of more than 550 of the donors, sequences lacking an unambiguous match to a single V gene segment were excluded. An earlier analysis of almost 600 of the donors classified V segments as functional when productive rearrangements were above 56.7% and as segregating when the standard deviation between donors was above 5%. To diagnose cytomegalovirus status from the catalog of TCR beta chain sequences, a statistical classification framework was built. A later analysis assigned V and J genes by comparing TCR nucleotide sequences with IMGT/GENE-DB human TR gene sequences. The TCRdist pipeline was used in a later analysis to assign CDR3 sequences and most-parsimonious VDJ recombination scenarios. In a later analysis, every TCR beta chain was defined by the combination of its CDR3 amino acid sequence and its V-gene family, and reads without a unique V-gene family were dropped. A later analysis removed 600 or so highly shared, low-generation-probability nucleotide sequences to deal with suspected cross-contamination and a sequencing artifact. In a later analysis, a clonal expansion index was calculated for each public chain from normalized within-repertoire ranks of inferred template counts. In a later analysis, generation probabilities were computed with a VDJ recombination model fitted to out-of-frame rearrangements, and the resulting probabilities were checked against IGoR. In a later analysis, hypergeometric tests were used to score TCR-TCR, TCR-HLA and TCR-CMV co-occurrence, with a repertoire-size bias correction applied to TCR pairs. False discovery rates were estimated in a later analysis by permuting HLA or CMV assignments 20 times. In a later analysis, co-occurring TCRs were grouped with DBSCAN, and TCRdist sequence similarity was added when clustering was performed within HLA-allele-positive subsets. Repertoires with fewer than 30,000 or more than 120,000 public chains were left out of co-occurrence clustering, as were a few repertoires with anomalous nucleotide sharing. In TCRdb, the immuneACCESS table is reduced to in-frame sequences with V and J assigned. These tables do not hold every clone; where another copy was compared, an unresolved V gene accounts for under half, and the others remain unexplained. D and trimming come from the DNA, and the V and J calls and clone size come from that table. A total of fewer than 150,000 clones appear in this sample, around 75% of them only once. The top ten clonotypes cover over 3% of the sample.

The rearrangement joined TRBV5-6 to TRBJ2-5, and TRBD1 aligns with 8 junction nucleotides. Specimen: PBMCs. This TCR came from a man aged 40-49 years in good health and CMV-seronegative. The nucleotides read TGTGCCAGCAGCTATCTACAGGGGGAAGGTGCTGGAGAGACCCAGTACTTC. Translated, it reads CASSYLQGEGAGETQYF.